The rows below give T cell receptor beta chains drawn from one sample of a study of neurological immune-mediated disorders. TCRdb passed the 5' RACE reads through MiXCR, listing each CDR3 protein once. The sample carries more than 50,000 distinct CDR3 sequences, about 3.4% recorded once. Sequencing was performed on PBMCs. These receptors were obtained from a woman between 55 and 75 years old with multiple sclerosis. CDR3s include the opening cysteine and the closing phenylalanine or tryptophan. Each record gives: J gene, CDR3 length, D gene, V gene, clone size, CDR3 DNA, CDR3 protein. The D gene is left open where the match is weak. Not every row has a clone size; where given, it reads once, few, many or a size class.

j_gene: TRBJ2-7
len: 14
d_gene: NA
v_gene: TRBV7-9
abundance: many
CDR3nt: TGTGCCAGCAGCTTAAGTACAAAAAACTACGAGCAGTACTTC
CDR3aa: CASSLSTKNYEQYF

j_gene: TRBJ1-3
len: 15
d_gene: NA
v_gene: TRBV12-3/TRBV12-4
abundance: many
CDR3nt: TGTGCCAGCAGTTTATACGGTGCCTCTAGAAACACCATATATTTT
CDR3aa: CASSLYGASRNTIYF

j_gene: TRBJ2-7
len: 12
d_gene: NA
v_gene: TRBV6-2/TRBV6-3
abundance: NA
CDR3nt: TGTGCCAGCAGTTACTCCGTCTACGAGCAGTACTTC
CDR3aa: CASSYSVYEQYF

j_gene: TRBJ1-2
len: 15
d_gene: TRBD1
v_gene: TRBV10-3
abundance: many
CDR3nt: TGTGCCATCAGTGGGGACAGGGACAGGGACTATGGCTACACCTTC
CDR3aa: CAISGDRDRDYGYTF

j_gene: TRBJ2-7
len: 18
d_gene: TRBD2
v_gene: TRBV27
abundance: many
CDR3nt: TGTGCCAGCAGTCCCTTTCTGGGACTAGCGGGGTACTCCTACGAGCAGTACTTC
CDR3aa: CASSPFLGLAGYSYEQYF

j_gene: TRBJ2-5
len: 15
d_gene: TRBD1
v_gene: TRBV4-1
abundance: many
CDR3nt: TGCGCCAGCAGCCACAGGGACAGGGCCCAAGAGACCCAGTACTTC
CDR3aa: CASSHRDRAQETQYF

j_gene: TRBJ2-5
len: 13
d_gene: NA
v_gene: TRBV20-1
abundance: many
CDR3nt: TGCAGTGCTAGAGATATAGGCCAAGAGACCCAGTACTTC
CDR3aa: CSARDIGQETQYF

j_gene: TRBJ2-3
len: 12
d_gene: NA
v_gene: TRBV20-1
abundance: many
CDR3nt: TGCAGTGCTAGGGGAGTGGGAGGTACGCAGTATTTT
CDR3aa: CSARGVGGTQYF

j_gene: TRBJ2-7
len: 15
d_gene: NA
v_gene: TRBV7-2
abundance: many
CDR3nt: TGTGCCAGCAGCTTAGGGGACGGTGGACTCTACGAGCAGTACTTC
CDR3aa: CASSLGDGGLYEQYF

j_gene: TRBJ1-1
len: 15
d_gene: NA
v_gene: TRBV2
abundance: few
CDR3nt: TGTGCCAGCAGTGGAGGGGGGACGGTGAACACTGAAGCTTTCTTT
CDR3aa: CASSGGGTVNTEAFF

j_gene: TRBJ2-1
len: 16
d_gene: TRBD2
v_gene: TRBV7-9
abundance: NA
CDR3nt: TGTGCCAGCAGCCAGCGGGGACGAAGCTCCTACAATGAGCAGTTCTTC
CDR3aa: CASSQRGRSSYNEQFF

j_gene: TRBJ1-1
len: 15
d_gene: NA
v_gene: TRBV4-1
abundance: many
CDR3nt: TGCGCCAGCAGCCAAGGTAGAAGACAGTACACTGAAGCTTTCTTT
CDR3aa: CASSQGRRQYTEAFF

j_gene: TRBJ1-2
len: 14
d_gene: NA
v_gene: TRBV6-2/TRBV6-3
abundance: many
CDR3nt: TGTGCCAGCAGTTACTCGGCCAGTTCCTATGGCTACACCTTC
CDR3aa: CASSYSASSYGYTF

j_gene: TRBJ2-7
len: 17
d_gene: TRBD1
v_gene: TRBV5-1
abundance: many
CDR3nt: TGCGCCAGCAGCTTGGGATATCGGGACAGCTATTCCTACGAGCAGTACTTC
CDR3aa: CASSLGYRDSYSYEQYF

j_gene: TRBJ2-2
len: 14
d_gene: TRBD2
v_gene: TRBV12-3/TRBV12-4
abundance: many
CDR3nt: TGTGCCAGCAAAGCGGGAGAGACAACCGGGGAGCTGTTTTTT
CDR3aa: CASKAGETTGELFF

j_gene: TRBJ2-1
len: 17
d_gene: TRBD2
v_gene: TRBV14
abundance: many
CDR3nt: TGTGCCAGCAGCCGCTACGGACTAGCGGGATGGTCGAATGAGCAGTTCTTC
CDR3aa: CASSRYGLAGWSNEQFF

j_gene: TRBJ2-7
len: 12
d_gene: NA
v_gene: TRBV11-2
abundance: many
CDR3nt: TGTGCCAGCAGCTTAGGTATCTACGAGCAGTACTTC
CDR3aa: CASSLGIYEQYF

j_gene: TRBJ2-2
len: 16
d_gene: NA
v_gene: TRBV3-1
abundance: many
CDR3nt: TGTGCCAGCAGCCAATTCGTGTTATCCAACACCGGGGAGCTGTTTTTT
CDR3aa: CASSQFVLSNTGELFF

j_gene: TRBJ1-3
len: 11
d_gene: NA
v_gene: TRBV20-1
abundance: many
CDR3nt: TGCAGTGCACCGCTGGGAGACACCATATATTTT
CDR3aa: CSAPLGDTIYF

j_gene: TRBJ1-1
len: 16
d_gene: TRBD1
v_gene: TRBV27
abundance: many
CDR3nt: TGTGCCAGCAGTCCTCGGACAGGCCCGCTGAGGATGGAAGCTTTCTTT
CDR3aa: CASSPRTGPLRMEAFF

j_gene: TRBJ1-1
len: 13
d_gene: NA
v_gene: TRBV20-1
abundance: few
CDR3nt: TGCAGTGCCCGAGGGACATACAGCACTGAAGCTTTCTTT
CDR3aa: CSARGTYSTEAFF

j_gene: TRBJ2-1
len: 13
d_gene: TRBD1
v_gene: TRBV4-1
abundance: NA
CDR3nt: TGCGCCAGCAGCCAAATACAGGGGGCTGAGCAGTTCTTC
CDR3aa: CASSQIQGAEQFF

j_gene: TRBJ2-3
len: 16
d_gene: TRBD2
v_gene: TRBV7-3
abundance: many
CDR3nt: TGTGCCAGCAGCTTACGCTTAGCGGGACCCACAGATACGCAGTATTTT
CDR3aa: CASSLRLAGPTDTQYF

j_gene: TRBJ2-3
len: 14
d_gene: NA
v_gene: TRBV11-2
abundance: many
CDR3nt: TGTGCCAGCTCAAGGATGTTCGGTACAGATACGCAGTATTTT
CDR3aa: CASSRMFGTDTQYF

j_gene: TRBJ2-1
len: 13
d_gene: NA
v_gene: TRBV5-1
abundance: many
CDR3nt: TGCGCCAGCAGCACAAGGGACCCCGAGGGGCAGTTCTTC
CDR3aa: CASSTRDPEGQFF

j_gene: TRBJ2-1
len: 16
d_gene: TRBD2
v_gene: TRBV10-3
abundance: many
CDR3nt: TGTGCCATCAGTGAGTCGACGGGACTAGAATTTTTTGAGCAGTTCTTC
CDR3aa: CAISESTGLEFFEQFF

j_gene: TRBJ1-4
len: 15
d_gene: TRBD1
v_gene: TRBV11-2
abundance: many
CDR3nt: TGTGCCAGCAGCCCACCCGACAGGGAGCGGGAAAAACTGTTTTTT
CDR3aa: CASSPPDREREKLFF

j_gene: TRBJ2-7
len: 16
d_gene: TRBD2
v_gene: TRBV6-6
abundance: many
CDR3nt: TGTGCCAGCAGTTACCTCCTAGCGGGAGACGGCAACGAGCAGTACTTC
CDR3aa: CASSYLLAGDGNEQYF

j_gene: TRBJ2-5
len: 16
d_gene: TRBD1
v_gene: TRBV28
abundance: many
CDR3nt: TGTGCCAGCAGTTTGCCCCGGGACAGATACCAAGAGACCCAGTACTTC
CDR3aa: CASSLPRDRYQETQYF

j_gene: TRBJ1-1
len: 13
d_gene: NA
v_gene: TRBV20-1
abundance: medium-sized
CDR3nt: TGCAGTGCTAGGGGGAGGGTTGACTATGAAGCTTTCTTT
CDR3aa: CSARGRVDYEAFF

j_gene: TRBJ2-1
len: 13
d_gene: TRBD2
v_gene: TRBV29-1
abundance: many
CDR3nt: TGCAGCGTTGTGGCTAGCGGGGGGAATGAGCAGTTCTTC
CDR3aa: CSVVASGGNEQFF

j_gene: TRBJ2-6
len: 15
d_gene: NA
v_gene: TRBV11-2
abundance: NA
CDR3nt: TGTGCCAGCAGCAGACGATTTGGAGGGGCCAACTTCCTGACTTTC
CDR3aa: CASSRRFGGANFLTF

j_gene: TRBJ2-5
len: 16
d_gene: TRBD1
v_gene: TRBV7-6
abundance: many
CDR3nt: TGTGCCAGCAGCTTAGCTCCCCAGGGGGCCGGTGAGACCCAGTACTTC
CDR3aa: CASSLAPQGAGETQYF

j_gene: TRBJ2-7
len: 14
d_gene: TRBD2
v_gene: TRBV28
abundance: many
CDR3nt: TGTGCCAGCAGTTTTAGCGGGGCAACCTACGAGCAGTACTTC
CDR3aa: CASSFSGATYEQYF

j_gene: TRBJ2-2
len: 15
d_gene: TRBD1
v_gene: TRBV5-1
abundance: many
CDR3nt: TGCGCCAGCAGCTCCGGACAGGCTTACACCGGGGAGCTGTTTTTT
CDR3aa: CASSSGQAYTGELFF

j_gene: TRBJ1-5
len: 15
d_gene: TRBD1
v_gene: TRBV5-1
abundance: few
CDR3nt: TGCGCCAGCAGCTTGGGACAGGGGGCTGGTCAGCCCCAGCATTTT
CDR3aa: CASSLGQGAGQPQHF

j_gene: TRBJ1-1
len: 13
d_gene: NA
v_gene: TRBV5-1
abundance: many
CDR3nt: TGCGCCAGCAGGTTACAGGATAACACTGAAGCTTTCTTT
CDR3aa: CASRLQDNTEAFF

j_gene: TRBJ1-5
len: 15
d_gene: TRBD1
v_gene: TRBV5-1
abundance: many
CDR3nt: TGCGCCAGCAGCTTGGGACAGGGGGGGAATCAGCCCCAGCATTTT
CDR3aa: CASSLGQGGNQPQHF

j_gene: TRBJ1-3
len: 14
d_gene: TRBD1
v_gene: TRBV20-1
abundance: many
CDR3nt: TGCAGTGCTGGGGACAGACACTCTGGAAACACCATATATTTT
CDR3aa: CSAGDRHSGNTIYF

j_gene: TRBJ1-2
len: 14
d_gene: NA
v_gene: TRBV9
abundance: many
CDR3nt: TGTGCCAGCAGCGTAGCCAGTGCTAACTATGGCTACACCTTC
CDR3aa: CASSVASANYGYTF

j_gene: TRBJ1-1
len: 15
d_gene: NA
v_gene: TRBV5-1
abundance: many
CDR3nt: TGCGCCAGCAGCTCCCGGGGAGTTATGAACACTGAAGCTTTCTTT
CDR3aa: CASSSRGVMNTEAFF

j_gene: TRBJ1-5
len: 16
d_gene: NA
v_gene: TRBV7-2
abundance: many
CDR3nt: TGTGCCAGCAGCCCGAACCCCAGGGCGAGCAATCAGCCCCAGCATTTT
CDR3aa: CASSPNPRASNQPQHF